This T cell receptor beta chain was captured by sequencing in a study of identical twins. Study-level findings and limits: Low generation-probability sequences were in excess among twin-shared out-of-frame alpha sequences.

A word on this clonotype: As yet, its antigen is unknown.

CDR1 and CDR2 from the germline V gene are SGHRS and YFSETQ. The CDR3 runs 13 residues. V gave up 2 bases and J gave up 7 bases, with 7 bases separating them. It was template switching that added a universal primer site, and there were unique molecular identifiers on the cDNA. TCRdb fed the 5' RACE reads into MiXCR, producing one record per CDR3 protein. The data contain about 530,000 distinct CDR3 sequences, around 20% of them singletons. These records were also assigned to another study, of yellow fever vaccine responses in identical twins. As that study records: After vaccination, twins' T cell response reportedly seemed partly convergent, partly personalized.

This clonotype was sampled from a woman under 30 in good health. Sequenced input: CD4+ T cells sorted from blood. J is TRBJ1-6 and V is TRBV5-1, with D unresolved. The CDR3 reads CASSLTSNSPLHF. In nucleotides, the CDR3 is TGCGCCAGCAGCTTAACTTCGAATTCACCCCTCCACTTT.